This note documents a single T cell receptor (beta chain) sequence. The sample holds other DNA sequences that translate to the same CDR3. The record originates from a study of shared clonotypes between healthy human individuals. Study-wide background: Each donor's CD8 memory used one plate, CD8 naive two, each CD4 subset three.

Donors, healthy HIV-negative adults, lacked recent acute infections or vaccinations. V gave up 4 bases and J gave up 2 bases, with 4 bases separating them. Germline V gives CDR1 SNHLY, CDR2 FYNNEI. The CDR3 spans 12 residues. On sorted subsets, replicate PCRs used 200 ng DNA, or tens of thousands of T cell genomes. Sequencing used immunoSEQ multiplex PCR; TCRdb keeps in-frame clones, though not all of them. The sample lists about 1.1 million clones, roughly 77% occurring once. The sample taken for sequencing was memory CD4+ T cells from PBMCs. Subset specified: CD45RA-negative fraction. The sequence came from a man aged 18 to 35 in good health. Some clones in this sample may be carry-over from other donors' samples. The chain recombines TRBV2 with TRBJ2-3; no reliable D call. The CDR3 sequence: CASSGDTDTQYF. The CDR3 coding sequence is TGTGCCAGCAGTGGAGACACAGATACGCAGTATTTT.